The clone carrying this TCR beta chain appeared a few times. Its antigen is still unknown. cDNA libraries for TCR alpha and TCR beta, carrying sample barcodes and UMIs, came from 5'RACE with constant-segment primers. TCRdb fed the 5' RACE reads into MiXCR, producing one record per CDR3 protein. The table records 450,000 or so distinct CDR3 sequences, approximately 25% of them present only once. This specimen belongs to a study of T-cell memory formation after mild COVID-19. The study's findings and limits: Largely, contracting CD4+ clones fell within CM and EM, and contracting CD8+ clones within EMRA.

The TCR was taken from an adult woman who had mild COVID-19 (a few samples of this study predate the infection). Cell type and time point are not known. Sequencing was done on a sample of PBMCs or a T cell subset sorted from them (not recorded which).

The CDR3 loop is CATSMISGANVLTF. The CDR3 DNA reads TGTGCCACCAGCATGATCTCTGGGGCCAACGTCCTGACTTTC. This chain joins TRBV15 and TRBJ2-6; no reliable D call. V lost 4 bases and J lost 0, with 4 bases in between. The CDR3 extends over 14 amino acids. Per the germline V gene, CDR1 is LNHNV and CDR2 is YYDKDF (reference sequence).